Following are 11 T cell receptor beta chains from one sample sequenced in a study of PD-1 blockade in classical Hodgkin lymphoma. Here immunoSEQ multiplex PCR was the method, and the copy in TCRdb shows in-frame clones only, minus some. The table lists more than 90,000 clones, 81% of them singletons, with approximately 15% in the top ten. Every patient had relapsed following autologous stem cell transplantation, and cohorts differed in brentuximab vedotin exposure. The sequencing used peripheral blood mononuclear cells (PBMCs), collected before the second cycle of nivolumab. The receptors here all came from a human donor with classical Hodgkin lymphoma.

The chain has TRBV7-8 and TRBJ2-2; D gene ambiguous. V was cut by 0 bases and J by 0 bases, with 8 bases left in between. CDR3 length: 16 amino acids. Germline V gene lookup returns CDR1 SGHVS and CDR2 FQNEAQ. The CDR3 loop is CASSLAGRTNTGELFF. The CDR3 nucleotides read TGTGCCAGCAGCTTAGCAGGGCGGACGAACACCGGGGAGCTGTTTTTT.

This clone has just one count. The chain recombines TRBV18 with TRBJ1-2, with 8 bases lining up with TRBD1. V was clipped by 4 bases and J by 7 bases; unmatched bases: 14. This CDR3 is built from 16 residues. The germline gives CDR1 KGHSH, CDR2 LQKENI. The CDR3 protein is CASSLKTDRASSGYTF. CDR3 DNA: TGTGCCAGCTCACTGAAAACGGACAGGGCTAGTAGTGGCTACACCTTC.

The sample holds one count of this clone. CDR3: CASSRPILGATGNTIYF. Here the CDR3 DNA reads TGTGCCAGCAGCCGACCTATCCTGGGGGCGACTGGAAACACCATATATTTT. The rearrangement links TRBV5-6 to TRBJ1-3; TRBD1 is a possible D gene (6 bases). Looked up from germline, CDR1 is SGHDT and CDR2 is YYEEEE. V shed 4 bases and J shed 2 bases, with 19 bases lying between them. The CDR3 loop spans 17 amino acids.

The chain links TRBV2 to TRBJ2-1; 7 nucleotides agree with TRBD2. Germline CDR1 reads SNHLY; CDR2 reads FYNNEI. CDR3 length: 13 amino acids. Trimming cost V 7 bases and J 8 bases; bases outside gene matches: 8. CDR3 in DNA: TGTGCCAGCACCGGACTAGTTATCTATGAGCAGTTCTTC. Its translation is CASTGLVIYEQFF.

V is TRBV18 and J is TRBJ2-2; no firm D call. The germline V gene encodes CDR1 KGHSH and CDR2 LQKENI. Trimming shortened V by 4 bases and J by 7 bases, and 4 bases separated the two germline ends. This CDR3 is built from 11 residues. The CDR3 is CASSRDGELFF. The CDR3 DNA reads TGTGCCAGCTCACGCGACGGGGAGCTGTTTTTT.

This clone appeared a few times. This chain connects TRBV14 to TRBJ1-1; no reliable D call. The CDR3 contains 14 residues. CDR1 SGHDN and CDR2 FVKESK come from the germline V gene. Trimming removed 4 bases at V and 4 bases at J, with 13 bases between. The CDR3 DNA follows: TGTGCCAGCAGCCGGTCGTCGGTTGGCACTGAAGCTTTCTTT. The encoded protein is CASSRSSVGTEAFF.

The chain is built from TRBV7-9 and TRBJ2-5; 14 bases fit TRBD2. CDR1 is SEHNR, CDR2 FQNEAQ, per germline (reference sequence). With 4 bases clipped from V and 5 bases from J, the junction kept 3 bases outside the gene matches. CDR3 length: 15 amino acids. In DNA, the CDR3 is TGTGCCAGCAGCTCGGGACTAGCGGGAGCGGAGACCCAGTACTTC. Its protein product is CASSSGLAGAETQYF.

CDR3 residues: CAISGLGIETQYF. CDR3 in DNA: TGTGCCATCAGTGGACTGGGGATAGAAACGCAGTATTTT. The chain couples TRBV10-3 to TRBJ2-3; no firm D call. The ends were cut back, 4 bases at V and 9 bases at J, with 14 bases in the middle. The CDR3 runs to 13 residues. From germline, CDR1 is ENHRY and CDR2 SYGVKD.

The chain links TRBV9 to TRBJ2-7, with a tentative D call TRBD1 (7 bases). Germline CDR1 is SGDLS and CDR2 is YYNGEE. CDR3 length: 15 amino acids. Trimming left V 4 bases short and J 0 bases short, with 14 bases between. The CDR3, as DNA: TGTGCCAGCAGCACCGGGACAGCGGGCTCCTACGAGCAGTACTTC. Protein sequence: CASSTGTAGSYEQYF.

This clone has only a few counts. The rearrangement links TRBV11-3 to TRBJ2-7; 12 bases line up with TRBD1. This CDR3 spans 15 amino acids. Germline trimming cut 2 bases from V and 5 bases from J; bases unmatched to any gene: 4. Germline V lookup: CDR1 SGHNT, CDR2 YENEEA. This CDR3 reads CASSLSRDRGHEQYF. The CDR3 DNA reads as TGTGCCAGCAGCTTATCCCGGGACAGGGGGCACGAGCAGTACTTC.

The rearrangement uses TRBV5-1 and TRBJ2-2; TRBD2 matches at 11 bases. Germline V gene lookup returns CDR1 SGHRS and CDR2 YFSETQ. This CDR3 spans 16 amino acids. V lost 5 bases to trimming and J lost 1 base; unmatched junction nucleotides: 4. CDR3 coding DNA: TGCGCCAGCAGAGGGGGACTAGCGGAGAACACCGGGGAGCTGTTTTTT. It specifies CASRGGLAENTGELFF.